This record concerns one T cell receptor beta chain sequence. The target antigen is unknown. These data are taken from a study of CXCR3-negative and CXCR3-positive naive CD8 T cells. Those CD8+ T cells considered naive were CD45RO-CCR7+CD27+CD95-. The libraries of TRB cDNA were prepared using 5' RACE with UMI labels. For each CDR3 protein, TCRdb gives one entry from its re-call of the 5' RACE reads, without DNA. The sample holds around 81,000 distinct CDR3 sequences. The CDR3 runs to 16 residues. CDR1 and CDR2 from the germline V gene are LGHNA and YNFKEQ. General observations from the study: Naive CXCR3-positive and CXCR3-negative cells shared similar TRBV-TRBJ usage, unlike memory cells. Naive cells that were CXCR3-positive had more hydrophobic TRB CDR3s (compared with CXCR3-negative naive cells). Because surface CD5 did not distinguish the naive subsets, TCR strength was inferred from TRB CDR3 properties.

Material for sequencing was naive CXCR3- CD8+ T cells from blood. Subset noted: CD45RO-CCR7+CD27+CD95- naive CD8+ T cells lacking CXCR3 (TNR3-). The sequence derives from a human donor in good health. Some clones in this sample may be carry-over from other donors' samples. This rearrangement joins TRBV4-2 to TRBJ2-7; lacking DNA, the TRBD2 call made by TCRdb goes unchecked. The CDR3 region is CASSQDLGDGPGEQYF.